These 11 T cell receptor beta chains were sequenced from one sample in a study of tumor-infiltrating lymphocytes in primary liver carcinoma. Alongside blood RNA obtained from unsorted whole blood, germline DNA was also extracted. Total RNA (roughly 540 ng) served as template for TCR beta cDNA synthesis primed by a constant-region primer. Investigators got TCR beta libraries out of three nested multiplex PCR rounds, done with slightly modified ARM-PCR. The opening two PCR rounds, around 9 cycles each, paired TRBV1-TRBV30 forward primers with a C-beta reverse primer. TCRdb independently ran MiXCR on the multiplex PCR reads; one entry per CDR3 protein. The data contain 310,000 or so distinct CDR3 sequences, about 50% of them singletons. The specimen sequenced was peripheral blood. The source is a woman in her twenties or thirties with primary liver carcinoma and hepatitis B virus infection.

This clonotype was counted many times. This chain connects TRBV29-1 to TRBJ2-1; no reliable D call. V lost 6 bases and J lost 4, with 10 bases in between. There are 12 residues in the CDR3. Germline V gene sequence: CDR1 SQVTM, CDR2 ANQGSEA. This CDR3 reads CSVWLAYNEQFF. CDR3 DNA: TGCAGCGTCTGGCTGGCTTACAATGAGCAGTTCTTC.

This clonotype is a singleton in its sample. The chain links TRBV7-9 to TRBJ2-3, with 9 bases identical to TRBD2. The germline V gene encodes CDR1 SEHNR and CDR2 FQNEAQ (reference sequence). This CDR3 is built from 17 residues. Trimming cost V 5 bases and J 3 bases; bases outside gene matches: 12. The DNA of the CDR3 is TGTGCCAGCAGCCTGGGGGCTAGCGGGACTCGTACAGATACGCAGTATTTT. Translated, it gives CASSLGASGTRTDTQYF.

Note on this clonotype: At one end the junction does not follow the germline gene, possibly because of a read error. The J gene is TRBJ2-7, the V gene TRBV11-2; TRBD1 might be the D (5 bases). The CDR3 is 14 residues long. From germline, CDR1 is SGHAT and CDR2 FQNNGV. The CDR3 DNA sequence: TGTGCCAGCAACTTATATCAGGGCTCCTACGAGCAGTACTTC. This codes for CASNLYQGSYEQYF.

About this clonotype itself: This could be a read error, since a much larger clone is one nucleotide away. The chain recombines TRBV6-2 or TRBV6-3 with TRBJ1-2; D gene unclear. This CDR3 contains 16 residues. V lost 2 bases and J lost 6, with 19 bases in between. CDR1 MNHEY and CDR2 SVGEGT come from the germline V gene. DNA of the CDR3: TGTGCCAGCAGTTACGAGTTGGTCATAGTATTCGATGGCTACACCTTC. This gives the protein CASSYELVIVFDGYTF.

The chain carries TRBV28 and TRBJ2-7; the match to TRBD1 covers 7 bases. V lost 4 bases and J lost 2; bases outside the gene matches: 5. The CDR3 totals 14 residues. CDR1 is MDHEN and CDR2 is SYDVKM in the germline V gene. CDR3 bases: TGTGCCAGCAGTTCGACAGGGACCCCCTACGAGCAGTACTTC. Protein: CASSSTGTPYEQYF.

This clonotype was seen only a few times. A much larger clonotype is one base distant, so this may be a read error. A read error is likely, as this CDR3 ends without the conserved phenylalanine or tryptophan. V and J are TRBV29-1 and TRBJ2-3; D perhaps matches TRBD2 (7 bases). This CDR3 is 13 amino acids long. The V gene's germline CDR1 is SQVTM and CDR2 ANQGSEA. V was cut by 4 bases and J by 3 bases, with 11 bases left in between. Here the CDR3 reads CSVGGGWTDTQYS. In nucleotides, the CDR3 is TGCAGCGTTGGGGGGGGCTGGACAGATACGCAGTATTCT.

This clonotype was seen ten or more times. The V call is TRBV12-3 or TRBV12-4, the J call TRBJ1-2; D remains ambiguous. The CDR3 runs to 14 residues. The ends were cut back, 7 bases at V and 4 bases at J, with 16 bases in the middle. The CDR3 bases are TGTGCCAGCACAAAAGGAGGCACAGTCTATGGCTACACCTTC. It is translated as CASTKGGTVYGYTF.

This clonotype was seen many times. The chain combines TRBV11-3 with TRBJ2-2; 8 bases are a match to TRBD1. With V trimmed by 4 bases and J by 5 bases, 6 bases remained unmatched. Germline V gene sequence: CDR1 SGHNT, CDR2 YENEEA. This CDR3 comprises 15 residues. The CDR3 protein is CASSSGQGLTGELFF. The CDR3, as DNA: TGTGCCAGCAGCTCCGGACAGGGATTAACCGGGGAGCTGTTTTTT.

The chain employs TRBV6-2 or TRBV6-3 and TRBJ2-7; D possibly corresponds to TRBD2 (6 bases). The ends were cut back, 6 bases at V and 6 bases at J, with 9 bases in the middle. The CDR3 is 11 residues long. The germline CDR1 and CDR2 sequences are MNHEY and SVGEGT. This CDR3 reads CASSRAGEQYF. As DNA, the CDR3 is TGTGCCAGCAGCCGAGCGGGCGAGCAGTACTTC.

This clonotype has only a few counts. The chain couples TRBV29-1 to TRBJ2-5; TRBD2 agrees at 9 bases. The CDR3 totals 13 residues. V lost 6 bases and J lost 5; bases outside the gene matches: 7. Germline values: CDR1 SQVTM, CDR2 ANQGSEA. The CDR3 DNA sequence: TGCAGCGTAGCGGGAGGACCGCTGGAGACCCAGTACTTC. Encoded protein: CSVAGGPLETQYF.

In its sample, this clonotype was seen a few times. The V gene is TRBV6-6, the J gene TRBJ2-5; possible D gene TRBD1, 6 bases. Between the trimmed V and J ends, which lost 6 bases and 4 bases, there was a span of 9 bases. The CDR3 spans 12 residues. CDR1 and CDR2 (germline): MNHNY, SVGAGI (reference sequence). The DNA for the CDR3 is TGTGCCAGCAGGAAACAGGGAGAGACCCAGTACTTC. It translates to CASRKQGETQYF.